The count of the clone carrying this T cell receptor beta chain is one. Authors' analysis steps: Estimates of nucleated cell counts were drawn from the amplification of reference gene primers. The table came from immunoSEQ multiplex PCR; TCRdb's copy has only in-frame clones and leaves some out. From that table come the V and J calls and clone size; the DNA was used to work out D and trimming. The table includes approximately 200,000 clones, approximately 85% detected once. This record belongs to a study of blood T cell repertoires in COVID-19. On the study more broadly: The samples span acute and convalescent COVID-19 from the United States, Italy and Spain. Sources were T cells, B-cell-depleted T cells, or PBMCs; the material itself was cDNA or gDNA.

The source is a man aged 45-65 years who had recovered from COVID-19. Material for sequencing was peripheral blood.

CDR3 region: CTSSSRWWSLAGAYNEQFF. In DNA, the CDR3 is TGCACCAGCAGCTCCCGTTGGTGGAGTTTAGCGGGAGCGTACAATGAGCAGTTCTTC. V usage is TRBV1 and J usage is TRBJ2-1; TRBD2 is the table's D call and was not checked against the DNA. TRBV1 is termed a pseudogene. The CDR3 is 19 amino acids.